This T cell receptor (beta chain) derives from a study of glioma-infiltrating T cells. Regarding the study as a whole: Non-neoplastic patients had below-expected tissue-blood divergence, while all gliomas exceeded expectation. Tissue and blood shared very few CDR3 sequences.

This clonotype was seen ten or more times. As yet, its antigen is unknown. Amplification of TCR alpha and beta CDR3 regions from RNA used iRepertoire nested multiplex PCR. Input was roughly 100-450 ng of tissue mRNA or PBMC total RNA. From the multiplex PCR reads, TCRdb called clonotypes with MiXCR, one entry per CDR3 protein. The sample carries under 50,000 distinct CDR3 sequences, about 20% recorded once. The length of the CDR3 is 9 residues. Looked up from germline, CDR1 is KGHDR and CDR2 is SFDVKD. The V end lost 9 bases, the J end lost 3 bases, and 2 bases lay between the germline ends. The chain has TRBV24-1 and TRBJ2-7; D not resolved. The sample consisted of glioma tissue, nonneoplastic brain tissue, or PBMCs (not recorded which). This clonotype was sampled from a human donor with low-grade glioma or glioblastoma, undergoing nonglioma brain surgery, or in good health (not recorded which). CDR3 sequence: CATHYEQYF. The CDR3 DNA follows: TGTGCCACCCACTACGAGCAGTACTTC.